This TCR beta chain is from a study of identical twins. Study-level findings and limits: Cord blood beta clonotypes that were abundant carried fewer insertions, and memory repertoires showed no such trend. With beta out-of-frame sequences, excess sharing by twins was weaker. It was possible that invariant MAIT and iNKT cells partly confounded the zero-insertion analyses.

TCRdb called the 5' RACE reads again in MiXCR, with one record for every CDR3 protein. The sample consists of 450,000 or so distinct CDR3 sequences, 20% to 25% of them appearing once. The ends were cut back, 4 bases at V and 5 bases at J, with 21 bases in the middle. Per germline, CDR1 SGHDT and CDR2 YYEEEE. The CDR3 has 17 amino acids. This clonotype was counted a single time. Antigen: not known. The same data also contributed to another study, on T cells expressing NK-cell markers. That report adds: Four of the donors also had these clonotypes leading their CD3+CD56-NKG2C+ fraction.

The gene calls are TRBV5-6 and TRBJ2-2; a weak D match, TRBD2 (6 bases). The sequence derives from a woman younger than 30 in good health. The material sequenced was CD4+ T cells sorted from blood. CDR3 sequence reads: CASSQTGSGSQTGELFF. CDR3 nucleotides: TGTGCCAGCAGCCAGACCGGATCCGGGAGTCAAACCGGGGAGCTGTTTTTT. Drawing the rest from reference TRBV5-6 and TRBJ2-2, the complete variable domain is DAGVTQSPTHLIKTRGQQVTLRCSPKSGHDTVSWYQQALGQGPQFIFQYYEEEERQRGNFPDRFSGHQFPNYSSELNVNALLLGDSALYLCASSQTGSGSQTGELFFGEGSRLTVL.